This T cell receptor (beta chain) is from a study of T cell repertoires in ileal Crohn's disease. Method: immunoSEQ multiplex PCR; TCRdb's copy keeps in-frame clones and lacks some. The sample has about 16,000 clones; 92% are singletons. CDR1 MNHNS and CDR2 SASEGT come from the germline V gene. The CDR3 runs 16 residues. With 2 bases removed from V and 4 bases from J, the gap between germline ends came to 15 bases. Time point of the sample: inflamed ileum from the surgical specimen. Specimen: ileal tissue. The receptor's source is an adult with Crohn's disease. V is TRBV6-1 and J is TRBJ2-1, with D unclear. CDR3 loop: CASSESITPEYNEQFF. DNA for the CDR3: TGTGCCAGCAGTGAATCCATAACCCCTGAATACAATGAGCAGTTCTTC.